This entry is about one T cell receptor (beta chain). Its antigen remains unidentified. The data derive from a study of Ad26.COV2.S vaccination and SARS-CoV-2 variants. Overall study results and limits: The authors reported substantial breadth in spike-specific CD8+ and CD4+ T cell responses after vaccination.

Clones were read by immunoSEQ multiplex PCR, and TCRdb kept only the in-frame ones, dropping some. The table has some 320,000 clones, about 86% seen once. Treatment indicated: 15 to 20 received Ad26.COV2.S at low or high dose, single or two shots; 5 received placebo; per-sample allocation not given. The samples date from day 63 after the first vaccine or placebo injection. Boston provided a donor who was an adult aged 18-55 years. This specimen was peripheral blood, taken in a trial of Ad26.COV2.S vaccine versus placebo. This clonotype originated in a person aged 18-65 years who received the Ad26.COV2.S COVID-19 vaccine or a placebo.

The CDR3 here is CASGLDGTPTLYGYTF. In DNA form, the CDR3 reads TGTGCTAGTGGTTTGGACGGGACACCGACCCTCTATGGCTACACCTTC. The V gene is TRBV12-5, the J gene TRBJ1-2; tentatively, D is TRBD1 (6 bases). There are 16 residues in the CDR3. CDR1 and CDR2 from the germline V gene are LGHNT and FRNRAP. V lost 1 base, J lost 4 bases, and 16 bases lay in between.